These 9 T cell receptor beta chains were sequenced from one sample in a study of regulatory T cells in long-lasting Graves disease. HTBI primers from iRepertoire and Arm-PCR of CDR3 regions yielded the TCR beta libraries. From the multiplex PCR reads, TCRdb called clonotypes with MiXCR, one entry per CDR3 protein. Of hundreds of thousands of distinct CDR3 sequences in the sample, roughly a sixth were seen once. Time point in this sample: newly diagnosed GD, antithyroid drugs for less than 3 months. With RNA extracted from PBMCs as input, the TCR library was made. This sample also appeared in a second study, on T cells in Graves' hyperthyroidism and ophthalmopathy.

Sequencing was performed on peripheral blood mononuclear cells (PBMCs), taken at new diagnosis, from a patient treated with antithyroid drugs. The source is a man younger than 35 with Graves disease.

This clonotype was detected many times. The chain employs TRBV5-1 and TRBJ2-1; D call uncertain. V lost 6 bases to trimming and J lost 2 bases, with 24 bases between them. The CDR3 totals 18 residues. Per the germline V gene, CDR1 is SGHRS and CDR2 is YFSETQ. CDR3 DNA: TGCGCCAGCACCCTTAACTGGGCGGCCAAAGGAGCCTACAATGAGCAGTTCTTC. Its translation is CASTLNWAAKGAYNEQFF.

This clonotype came up many times. The J gene is TRBJ2-7, the V gene TRBV3-1; D possibly corresponds to TRBD2 (7 bases). Trimming took 4 bases from V and 4 from J, leaving 14 bases between them. The CDR3 consists of 14 residues. Germline V gives CDR1 LGHDT, CDR2 YNNKEL (reference sequence). CDR3 sequence: CASSRGRGSYEQYF. The DNA for the CDR3 is TGTGCCAGCAGCCGGGGGAGGGGGAGTTACGAGCAGTACTTC.

This clonotype was detected a few times. This chain links TRBV4-1 with TRBJ2-3; no reliable D call. The CDR3 spans 17 residues. Trimming shortened V by 0 bases and J by 1 base, and 14 bases separated the two germline ends. Germline V gives CDR1 MGHRA, CDR2 YSYEKL. The CDR3 region is CASSQEAFRRGTDTQYF. As DNA, the CDR3 is TGCGCCAGCAGCCAAGAGGCATTCCGACGAGGCACAGATACGCAGTATTTT.

This clonotype has just one count. The chain couples TRBV5-1 to TRBJ2-3, with 11 bases that match TRBD2. This CDR3 contains 16 residues. Germline CDR1 and CDR2: SGHRS and YFSETQ. The J segment lost 5 bases and the V segment lost 4 bases, leaving 9 bases of the junction unmatched. The CDR3 bases are TGCGCCAGCAGCACCAAACTAGCGGGAGCGGGAGATACGCAGTATTTT. The encoded protein is CASSTKLAGAGDTQYF.

The sample holds many counts of this clonotype. The chain links TRBV30 to TRBJ2-1, with no clear D. The germline V gene encodes CDR1 GTSNPN and CDR2 SVGIG (reference sequence). The CDR3 runs 14 residues. V shed 4 bases and J shed 6 bases, with 16 bases lying between them. The CDR3 is CAWNAYGELNEQFF. The CDR3 DNA is TGTGCCTGGAATGCGTATGGGGAACTCAATGAGCAGTTCTTC.

In its sample, this clonotype was seen a few times. This rearrangement joins TRBV27 to TRBJ2-5, with D tentatively TRBD1 or TRBD2 (5 bases each). V was cut by 5 bases and J by 1 base, with 17 bases left in between. This CDR3 is built from 16 residues. CDR1 MNHEY and CDR2 SMNVEV come from the germline V gene (reference sequence). The CDR3 DNA reads TGTGCCAGCAGTCTTACCCCCGGGGCCGTCCAAGAGACCCAGTACTTC. Translating it yields CASSLTPGAVQETQYF.

This chain uses TRBV7-3 with TRBJ1-1; D possibly corresponds to TRBD1 (5 bases). Trimming stripped 5 bases from V and 1 base from J, with 14 bases between. This CDR3 has 15 amino acids. Germline values: CDR1 SGHTA, CDR2 FQGTGA. The CDR3 nucleotides read TGTGCCAGCAGCCCTAGTGGGGGGGGGAACACTGAAGCTTTCTTT. Amino acid sequence: CASSPSGGGNTEAFF.

This clonotype was counted between two and nine times. The V call is TRBV7-2, the J call TRBJ2-5; 15 bases are a match to TRBD2. Germline assignment: CDR1 SGHTA and CDR2 FQGNSA. This CDR3 comprises 17 residues. J was trimmed by 1 base and V by 5 bases; bases with no gene match: 5. The DNA of the CDR3 is TGTGCCAGCAGCGAGGGACTAGCGGGAGGAACCCAAGAGACCCAGTACTTC. Its protein product is CASSEGLAGGTQETQYF.

Of note for this clonotype: This may be a read error, as it is one base from a much larger clone. The chain has TRBV6-1 and TRBJ1-2; D possibly corresponds to TRBD1 (5 bases). V gave up 2 bases and J gave up 8 bases, with 12 bases separating them. The CDR3 covers 13 residues. Germline values: CDR1 MNHNS, CDR2 SASEGT. CDR3 DNA sequence: TGTGCCAGCAGTGAACCAGGGTGGGAAGGCTACACCTTC. It translates to CASSEPGWEGYTF.